This TCR beta chain was found in a study of T cell repertoires in cytomegalovirus infection. The CDR3 has 16 amino acids. V lost 6 bases and J lost 3, with 23 bases in between. CDR1 is DFQATT and CDR2 is SNEGSKA in the germline V gene (reference sequence). TCRdb called the reads again in MiXCR, with one record for every CDR3 protein. The sample carries around 230,000 distinct CDR3 sequences, around 6.6% recorded once. The chain recombines TRBV20-1 with TRBJ2-5, with D tentatively TRBD1 or TRBD2 (5 bases each). This receptor was obtained from a human donor in good health (CMV status not recorded). Some clones in this sample may be carry-over from other donors' samples. The sequenced material came from PBMCs. Here the CDR3 DNA reads TGCAGTGCCAGCCCCACTCCGGGACGGGGTAAAGAGACCCAGTACTTC. Encoded protein: CSASPTPGRGKETQYF.